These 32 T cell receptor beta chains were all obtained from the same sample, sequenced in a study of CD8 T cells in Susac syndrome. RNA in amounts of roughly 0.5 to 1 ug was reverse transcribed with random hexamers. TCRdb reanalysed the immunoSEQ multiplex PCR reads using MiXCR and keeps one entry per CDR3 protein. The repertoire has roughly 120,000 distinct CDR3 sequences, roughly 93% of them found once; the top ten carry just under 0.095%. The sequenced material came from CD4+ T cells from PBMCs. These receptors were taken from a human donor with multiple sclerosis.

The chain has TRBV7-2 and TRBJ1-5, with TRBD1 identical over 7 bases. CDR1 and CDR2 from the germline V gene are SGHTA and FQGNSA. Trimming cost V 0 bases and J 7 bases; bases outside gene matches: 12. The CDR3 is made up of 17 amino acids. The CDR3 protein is CASSLASTNRGGQPQHF. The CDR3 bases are TGTGCCAGCAGCTTAGCATCTACTAACAGGGGAGGCCAGCCCCAGCATTTT. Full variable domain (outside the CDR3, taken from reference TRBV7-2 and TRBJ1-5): GAGVSQSPSNKVTEKGKDVELRCDPISGHTALYWYRQSLGQGLEFLIYFQGNSAPDKSGLPSDRFSAERTGGSVSTLTIQRTQQEDSAVYLCASSLASTNRGGQPQHFGDGTRLSIL.

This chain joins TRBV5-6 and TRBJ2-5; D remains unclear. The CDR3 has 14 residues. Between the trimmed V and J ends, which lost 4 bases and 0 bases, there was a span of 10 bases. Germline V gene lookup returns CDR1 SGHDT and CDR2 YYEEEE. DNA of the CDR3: TGTGCCAGCAGCGAACTGAGAAACCAAGAGACCCAGTACTTC. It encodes CASSELRNQETQYF.

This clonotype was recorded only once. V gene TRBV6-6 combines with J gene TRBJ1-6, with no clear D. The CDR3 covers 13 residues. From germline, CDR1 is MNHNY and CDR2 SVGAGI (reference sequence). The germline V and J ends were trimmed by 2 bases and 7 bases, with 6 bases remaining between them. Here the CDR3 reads CASSYGRNSPLHF. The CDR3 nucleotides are TGTGCCAGCAGTTACGGGAGAAATTCACCCCTCCACTTT.

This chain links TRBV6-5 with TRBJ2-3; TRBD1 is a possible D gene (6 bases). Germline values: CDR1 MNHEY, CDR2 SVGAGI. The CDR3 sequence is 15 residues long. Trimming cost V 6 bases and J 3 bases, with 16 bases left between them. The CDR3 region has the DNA TGTGCCAGCAGCAGGCAGGGGCTGGGGACAGATACGCAGTATTTT. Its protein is CASSRQGLGTDTQYF.

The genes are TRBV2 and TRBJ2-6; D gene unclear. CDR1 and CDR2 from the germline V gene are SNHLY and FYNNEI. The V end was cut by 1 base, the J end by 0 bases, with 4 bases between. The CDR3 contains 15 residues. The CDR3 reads CASSEVGSGANVLTF. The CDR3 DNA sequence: TGTGCCAGCAGTGAAGTCGGCTCTGGGGCCAACGTCCTGACTTTC.

CDR3 DNA: TGCGCCAGCAGCGACCAAGGACAGGGTAACACTGAAGCTTTCTTT. It specifies CASSDQGQGNTEAFF. The gene calls are TRBV5-1 and TRBJ1-1, with TRBD1 matching 8 bases. The V gene end was trimmed by 4 bases and the J gene end by 2 bases; junction bases not matched to a gene: 7. The CDR3 extends over 15 amino acids. CDR1 is SGHRS, CDR2 YFSETQ, per germline. The full variable domain, completed using reference TRBV5-1 and TRBJ1-1, is KAGVTQTPRYLIKTRGQQVTLSCSPISGHRSVSWYQQTPGQGLQFLFEYFSETQRNKGNFPGRFSGRQFSNSRSEMNVSTLELGDSALYLCASSDQGQGNTEAFFGQGTRLTVV.

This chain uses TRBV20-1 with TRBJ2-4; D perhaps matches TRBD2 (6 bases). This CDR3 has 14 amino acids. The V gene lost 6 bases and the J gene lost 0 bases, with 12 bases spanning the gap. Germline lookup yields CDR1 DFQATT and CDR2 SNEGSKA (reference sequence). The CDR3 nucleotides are TGCAGTGCAGCGGACTATTTAGCCAAAAACATTCAGTACTTC. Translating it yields CSAADYLAKNIQYF.

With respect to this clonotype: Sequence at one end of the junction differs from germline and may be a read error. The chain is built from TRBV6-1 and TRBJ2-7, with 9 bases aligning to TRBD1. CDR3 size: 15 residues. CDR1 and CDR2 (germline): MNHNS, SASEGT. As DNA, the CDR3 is TGTGCCGGCAGTGATCCGGGACAGGGAACCTACGAGCAGTACTTC. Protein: CAGSDPGQGTYEQYF.

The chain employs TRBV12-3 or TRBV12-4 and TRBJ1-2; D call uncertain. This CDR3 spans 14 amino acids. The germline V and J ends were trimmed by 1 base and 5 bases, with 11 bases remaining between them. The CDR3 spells CASSLGSGRYGYTF. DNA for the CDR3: TGTGCCAGCAGTTTAGGCTCGGGCCGGTATGGCTACACCTTC.

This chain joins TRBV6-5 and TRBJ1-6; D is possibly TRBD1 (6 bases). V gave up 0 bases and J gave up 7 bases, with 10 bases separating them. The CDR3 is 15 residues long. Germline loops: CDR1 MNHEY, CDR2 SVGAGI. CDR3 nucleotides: TGTGCCAGCAGTTACTCGACGACAGGCAATTCACCCCTCCACTTT. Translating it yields CASSYSTTGNSPLHF.

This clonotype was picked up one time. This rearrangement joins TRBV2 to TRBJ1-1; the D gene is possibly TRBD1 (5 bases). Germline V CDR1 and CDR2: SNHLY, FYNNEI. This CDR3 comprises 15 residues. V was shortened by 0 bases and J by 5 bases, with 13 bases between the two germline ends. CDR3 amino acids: CASSEAQVWETEAFF. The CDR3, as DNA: TGTGCCAGCAGTGAAGCACAGGTTTGGGAGACTGAAGCTTTCTTT.

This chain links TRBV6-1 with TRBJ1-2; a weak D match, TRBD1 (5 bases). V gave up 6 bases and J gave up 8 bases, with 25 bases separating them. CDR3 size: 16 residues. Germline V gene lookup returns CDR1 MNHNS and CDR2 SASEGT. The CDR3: CASSQGLRGRSGGYTF. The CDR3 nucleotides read TGTGCCAGCAGCCAAGGTCTTCGGGGCCGATCTGGAGGCTACACCTTC.

CDR3 amino acids: CSASGGFGGELFF. CDR3 bases: TGCAGTGCTAGTGGGGGGTTCGGCGGGGAGCTGTTTTTT. The chain is built from TRBV20-1 and TRBJ2-2; D perhaps matches TRBD2 (6 bases). Germline V lookup: CDR1 DFQATT, CDR2 SNEGSKA (reference sequence). V gave up 3 bases and J gave up 7 bases, with 12 bases separating them. The CDR3 spans 13 residues.

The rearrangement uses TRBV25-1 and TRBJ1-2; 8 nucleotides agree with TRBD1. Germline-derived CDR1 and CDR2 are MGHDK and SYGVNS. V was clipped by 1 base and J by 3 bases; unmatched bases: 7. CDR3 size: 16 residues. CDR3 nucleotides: TGTGCCAGCAGTGAATTAGACAGGGGAGAGGACTATGGCTACACCTTC. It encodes CASSELDRGEDYGYTF.

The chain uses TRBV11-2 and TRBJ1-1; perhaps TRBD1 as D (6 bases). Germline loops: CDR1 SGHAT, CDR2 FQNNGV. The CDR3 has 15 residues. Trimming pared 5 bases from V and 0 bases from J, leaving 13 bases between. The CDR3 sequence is CASSTMGQLNTEAFF. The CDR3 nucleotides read TGTGCCAGCAGCACCATGGGACAATTGAACACTGAAGCTTTCTTT.

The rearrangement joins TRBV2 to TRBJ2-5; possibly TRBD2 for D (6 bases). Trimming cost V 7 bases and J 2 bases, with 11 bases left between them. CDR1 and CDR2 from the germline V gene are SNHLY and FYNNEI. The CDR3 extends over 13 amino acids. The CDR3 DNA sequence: TGTGCCAGCACCCGGGAGACTCAAGAGACCCAGTACTTC. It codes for CASTRETQETQYF. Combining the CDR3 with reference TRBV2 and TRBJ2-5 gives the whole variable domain EPEVTQTPSHQVTQMGQEVILRCVPISNHLYFYWYRQILGQKVEFLVSFYNNEISEKSEIFDDQFSVERPDGSNFTLKIRSTKLEDSAMYFCASTRETQETQYFGPGTRLLVL.

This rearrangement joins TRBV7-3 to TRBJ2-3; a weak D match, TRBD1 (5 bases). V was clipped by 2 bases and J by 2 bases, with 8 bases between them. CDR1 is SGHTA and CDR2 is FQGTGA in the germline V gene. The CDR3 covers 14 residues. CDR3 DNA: TGTGCCAGCAGCTTAGGGGCGGCCACAGATACGCAGTATTTT. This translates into CASSLGAATDTQYF. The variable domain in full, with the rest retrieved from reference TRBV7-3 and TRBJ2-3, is GAGVSQTPSNKVTEKGKYVELRCDPISGHTALYWYRQSLGQGPEFLIYFQGTGAADDSGLPNDRFFAVRPEGSVSTLKIQRTERGDSAVYLCASSLGAATDTQYFGPGTRLTVL.

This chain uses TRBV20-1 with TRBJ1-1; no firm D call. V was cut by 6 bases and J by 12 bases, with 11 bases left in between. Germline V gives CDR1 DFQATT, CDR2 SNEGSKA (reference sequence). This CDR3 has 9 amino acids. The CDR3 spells CSADADTFF. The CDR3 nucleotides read TGCAGTGCAGACGCTGACACTTTCTTT.

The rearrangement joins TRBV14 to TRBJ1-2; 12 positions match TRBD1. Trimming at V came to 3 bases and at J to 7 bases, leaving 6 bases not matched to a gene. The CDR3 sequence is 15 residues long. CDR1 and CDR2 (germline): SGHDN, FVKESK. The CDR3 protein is CASSQAGTGGRGYTF. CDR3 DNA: TGTGCCAGCAGCCAGGCCGGGACAGGGGGCCGTGGCTACACCTTC.

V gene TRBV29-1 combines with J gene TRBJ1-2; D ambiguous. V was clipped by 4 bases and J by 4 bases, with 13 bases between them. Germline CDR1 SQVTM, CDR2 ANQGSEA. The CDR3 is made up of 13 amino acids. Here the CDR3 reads CSVARGGSYGYTF. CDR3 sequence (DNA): TGCAGCGTTGCTCGGGGTGGGAGCTATGGCTACACCTTC.

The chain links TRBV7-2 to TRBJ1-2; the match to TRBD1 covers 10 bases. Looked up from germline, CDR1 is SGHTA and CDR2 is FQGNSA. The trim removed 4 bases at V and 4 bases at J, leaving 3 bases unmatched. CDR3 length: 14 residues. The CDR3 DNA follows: TGTGCCAGCAGCTCGACAGGGGGCCTCTATGGCTACACCTTC. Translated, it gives CASSSTGGLYGYTF.

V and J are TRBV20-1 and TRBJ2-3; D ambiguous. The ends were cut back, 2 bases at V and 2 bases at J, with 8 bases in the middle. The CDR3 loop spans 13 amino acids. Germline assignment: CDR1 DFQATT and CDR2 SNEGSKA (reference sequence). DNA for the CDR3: TGCAGTGCTAGATATTCTTTCACAGATACGCAGTATTTT. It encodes CSARYSFTDTQYF.

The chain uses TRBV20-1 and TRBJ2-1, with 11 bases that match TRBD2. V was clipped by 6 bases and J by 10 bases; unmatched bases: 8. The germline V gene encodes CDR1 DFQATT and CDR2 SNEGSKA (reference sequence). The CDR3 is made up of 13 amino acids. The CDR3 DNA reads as TGCAGTGCAGGACTAGCGGGCCCCCCGGAGCAGTTCTTC. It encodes CSAGLAGPPEQFF.

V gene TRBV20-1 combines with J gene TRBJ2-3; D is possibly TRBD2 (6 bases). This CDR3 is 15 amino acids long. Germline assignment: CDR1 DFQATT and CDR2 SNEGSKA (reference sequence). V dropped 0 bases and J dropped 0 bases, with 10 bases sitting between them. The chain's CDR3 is CSARDGGSSTDTQYF. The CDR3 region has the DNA TGCAGTGCTAGAGATGGGGGGTCTAGCACAGATACGCAGTATTTT.

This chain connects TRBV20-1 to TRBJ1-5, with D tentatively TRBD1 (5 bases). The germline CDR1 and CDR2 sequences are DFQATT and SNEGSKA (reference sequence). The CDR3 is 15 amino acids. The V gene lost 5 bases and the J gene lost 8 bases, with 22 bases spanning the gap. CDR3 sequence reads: CSAANSWGDGEPQHF. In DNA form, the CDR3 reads TGCAGTGCTGCTAACTCCTGGGGGGACGGGGAGCCCCAGCATTTT.

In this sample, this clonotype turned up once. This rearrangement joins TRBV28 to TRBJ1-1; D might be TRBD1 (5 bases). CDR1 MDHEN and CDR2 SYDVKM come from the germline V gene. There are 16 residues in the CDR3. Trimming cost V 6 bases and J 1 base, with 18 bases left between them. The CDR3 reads CASSPPRQRTNTEAFF. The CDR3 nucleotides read TGTGCCAGCAGCCCTCCTCGACAGAGAACGAACACTGAAGCTTTCTTT.

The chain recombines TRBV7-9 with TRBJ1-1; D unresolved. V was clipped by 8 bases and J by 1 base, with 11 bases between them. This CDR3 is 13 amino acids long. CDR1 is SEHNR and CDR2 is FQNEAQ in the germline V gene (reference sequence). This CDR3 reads CASAMGGNTEAFF. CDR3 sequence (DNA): TGTGCCAGCGCGATGGGCGGGAACACTGAAGCTTTCTTT.

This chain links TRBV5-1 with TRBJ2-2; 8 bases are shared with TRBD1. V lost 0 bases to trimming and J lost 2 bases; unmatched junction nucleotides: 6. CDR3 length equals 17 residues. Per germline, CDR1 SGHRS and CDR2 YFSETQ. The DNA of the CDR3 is TGCGCCAGCAGCTTGGGGGCCAGGGGGCTTAACACCGGGGAGCTGTTTTTT. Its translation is CASSLGARGLNTGELFF.

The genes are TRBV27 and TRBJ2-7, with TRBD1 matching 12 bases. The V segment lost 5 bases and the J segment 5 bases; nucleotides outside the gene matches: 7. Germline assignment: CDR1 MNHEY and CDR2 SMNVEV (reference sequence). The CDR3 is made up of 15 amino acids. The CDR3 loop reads CASSTGQGAVHEQYF. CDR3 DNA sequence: TGTGCCAGCAGTACGGGACAGGGGGCAGTCCACGAGCAGTACTTC.

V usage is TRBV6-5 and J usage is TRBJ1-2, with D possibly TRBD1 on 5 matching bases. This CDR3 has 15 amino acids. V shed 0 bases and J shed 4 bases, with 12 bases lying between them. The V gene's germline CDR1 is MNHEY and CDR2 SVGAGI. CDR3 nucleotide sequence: TGTGCCAGCAGTTACTCGGTCGACAGTTTCTATGGCTACACCTTC. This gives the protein CASSYSVDSFYGYTF.

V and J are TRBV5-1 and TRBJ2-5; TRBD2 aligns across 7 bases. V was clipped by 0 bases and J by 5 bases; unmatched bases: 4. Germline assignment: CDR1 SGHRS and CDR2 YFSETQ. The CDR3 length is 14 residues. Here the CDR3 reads CASSLEAGRETQYF. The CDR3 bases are TGCGCCAGCAGCTTGGAGGCCGGGAGGGAGACCCAGTACTTC.

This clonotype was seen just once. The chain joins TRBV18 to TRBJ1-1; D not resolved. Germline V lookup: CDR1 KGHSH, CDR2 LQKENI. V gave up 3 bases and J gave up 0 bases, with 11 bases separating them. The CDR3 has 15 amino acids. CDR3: CASSPYSAVNTEAFF. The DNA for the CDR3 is TGTGCCAGCTCACCTTACAGCGCTGTGAACACTGAAGCTTTCTTT.